Following are 27 T cell receptor beta chains from one sample sequenced in a study of blood T cell repertoires in COVID-19. The data were produced by immunoSEQ multiplex PCR, yet TCRdb's version contains in-frame clones alone and is incomplete. This table holds some 76,000 clones, approximately 80% found once. Sequencing was carried out using peripheral blood. These TCRs come from a middle-aged man with acute or convalescent COVID-19.

A single count supports this clone. The chain combines TRBV7-9 with TRBJ2-5, with D possibly TRBD1 on 6 matching bases. Deletions cut 5 bases from V and 2 bases from J, with 15 bases between. The germline V gene has CDR1 SEHNR and CDR2 FQNEAQ (reference sequence). This CDR3 is built from 15 residues. The CDR3 here is CASSHPRTGQETQYF. CDR3 DNA: TGTGCCAGCAGCCATCCCAGAACAGGGCAAGAGACCCAGTACTTC.

This clone was seen just once. The chain recombines TRBV11-2 with TRBJ1-2, with 9 bases aligning to TRBD1. Germline lookup yields CDR1 SGHAT and CDR2 FQNNGV. The CDR3 runs to 14 residues. V lost 5 bases, J lost 5 bases, and 6 bases stayed unmatched. CDR3 DNA: TGTGCCAGCAGCCAAGACAGGGGGTCGTATGGCTACACCTTC. Translated: CASSQDRGSYGYTF.

The chain carries TRBV11-2 and TRBJ2-1, with 10 bases matching TRBD2. The germline gives CDR1 SGHAT, CDR2 FQNNGV. J lost 7 bases, V lost 5 bases, and 8 bases had no gene match. The CDR3 is made up of 15 amino acids. Written as DNA, the CDR3 is TGTGCCAGCAGCCCCCCTAGCGGGGGAACGAATGAGCAGTTCTTC. Translation gives CASSPPSGGTNEQFF.

This clone was detected once. This chain connects TRBV12-5 to TRBJ1-5; 7 positions match TRBD1. CDR1 is LGHNT and CDR2 is FRNRAP in the germline V gene. This CDR3 is 14 amino acids long. The junction had 9 bases not matched to a gene; V was cut back by 6 bases and J by 7 bases. In DNA form, the CDR3 reads TGTGCTAGTGGCAAAGACAGGGAGCGACAGCCCCAGCATTTT. Encoded protein: CASGKDRERQPQHF.

In its sample, this clone was seen a few times. The rearrangement joins TRBV6-6 to TRBJ1-3; the D gene is possibly TRBD1 (5 bases). This CDR3 region has 15 residues. Germline CDR1 MNHNY, CDR2 SVGAGI (reference sequence). V lost 6 bases and J lost 2, with 14 bases in between. CDR3: CASSPRVGAGNTIYF. For the CDR3, the DNA is TGTGCCAGCAGCCCCCGGGTAGGGGCTGGAAACACCATATATTTT.

This clone appeared a single time. The chain links TRBV7-6 to TRBJ1-2; D gene ambiguous. The germline gives CDR1 SGHVS, CDR2 FNYEAQ. V shed 1 base and J shed 8 bases, with 17 bases lying between them. CDR3 size: 15 residues. The CDR3 reads CASSLEYGQLGGYTF. CDR3 in DNA: TGTGCCAGCAGCTTAGAGTACGGCCAGCTCGGGGGCTACACCTTC.

The chain uses TRBV6-5 and TRBJ2-7; D is perhaps TRBD1 (6 bases). Germline-derived CDR1 and CDR2 are MNHEY and SVGAGI. V was trimmed by 2 bases and J by 1 base, leaving 12 bases between them. This CDR3 comprises 15 residues. The CDR3, as DNA: TGTGCCAGCAGTTACCTACAGGGAAAGTCCTACGAGCAGTACTTC. Protein: CASSYLQGKSYEQYF.

The chain recombines TRBV18 with TRBJ1-5; no reliable D call. Trimming shortened V by 2 bases and J by 0 bases, and 8 bases separated the two germline ends. The CDR3 has 15 residues. The germline CDR1 and CDR2 sequences are KGHSH and LQKENI. The CDR3 loop is CASSPDAYSNQPQHF. DNA of the CDR3: TGTGCCAGCTCACCAGATGCCTATAGCAATCAGCCCCAGCATTTT. Combining the CDR3 with reference TRBV18 and TRBJ1-5 gives the whole variable domain NAGVMQNPRHLVRRRGQEARLRCSPMKGHSHVYWYRQLPEEGLKFMVYLQKENIIDESGMPKERFSAEFPKEGPSILRIQQVVRGDSAAYFCASSPDAYSNQPQHFGDGTRLSIL.

About this clone itself: The junction and the germline gene differ at one end; a read error may be behind it. This sequence joins TRBV28 and TRBJ1-3, with D unclear. This CDR3 contains 15 residues. The V gene's germline CDR1 is MDHEN and CDR2 SYDVKM. The CDR3 loop reads CASSLLRRSGNTIYF. In nucleotides, the CDR3 is TGTGCCAGCAGTTTACTTCGCAGGTCTGGGAACACCATATATTTT.

V is TRBV28 and J is TRBJ2-2; a weak D match, TRBD2 (6 bases). Germline loops: CDR1 MDHEN, CDR2 SYDVKM. The CDR3 length is 17 residues. V shed 3 bases and J shed 1 base, with 15 bases lying between them. This CDR3 is CASSFGSMTRNTGELFF. DNA of the CDR3: TGTGCCAGCAGTTTCGGGAGCATGACAAGGAACACCGGGGAGCTGTTTTTT.

The rearrangement links TRBV6-6 to TRBJ2-7, with D possibly TRBD1 on 5 matching bases. V lost 5 bases, J lost 1 base, and 12 bases lay in between. The CDR3 is 14 amino acids. CDR1 and CDR2 (germline): MNHNY, SVGAGI (reference sequence). The DNA for the CDR3 is TGTGCCAGCAGTCCTCCGGACACTTCCTACGAGCAGTACTTC. This gives the protein CASSPPDTSYEQYF.

This chain connects TRBV5-5 to TRBJ2-1; a possible D gene is TRBD1 (5 bases). Trimming left V 0 bases short and J 4 bases short, with 11 bases between. This CDR3 is 15 amino acids long. Germline values: CDR1 SGHKS, CDR2 YYEKEE (reference sequence). This chain's CDR3 is CASSLGLGQYNEQFF. Here the CDR3 DNA reads TGTGCCAGCAGCTTGGGCCTCGGACAATACAATGAGCAGTTCTTC.

This chain joins TRBV6-5 and TRBJ1-5; 7 bases are a match to TRBD1. Germline-derived CDR1 and CDR2 are MNHEY and SVGAGI. Trimming took 0 bases from V and 5 from J; bases not matched to a gene: 4. This CDR3 spans 15 amino acids. The CDR3 reads CASSYSGTADQPQHF. CDR3 nucleotides: TGTGCCAGCAGTTACTCCGGGACAGCCGATCAGCCCCAGCATTTT.

The V call is TRBV5-1, the J call TRBJ1-2; D uncertain. V was pared by 0 bases and J by 3 bases, with 12 bases between. CDR3 length: 15 residues. Germline assignment: CDR1 SGHRS and CDR2 YFSETQ. CDR3 DNA: TGCGCCAGCAGCTTGGACCCAGGTTTGGACTATGGCTACACCTTC. Its protein product is CASSLDPGLDYGYTF.

The V call is TRBV7-2, the J call TRBJ2-1, with TRBD1 as a possible D gene (6 bases). Trimming shortened V by 5 bases and J by 3 bases, and 14 bases separated the two germline ends. This CDR3 is built from 15 residues. CDR1 SGHTA and CDR2 FQGNSA come from the germline V gene. The CDR3 coding sequence is TGTGCCAGCAGCACCCGGTCAGGGGACTACAATGAGCAGTTCTTC. This encodes CASSTRSGDYNEQFF. The variable domain in full, with the rest retrieved from reference TRBV7-2 and TRBJ2-1, is GAGVSQSPSNKVTEKGKDVELRCDPISGHTALYWYRQSLGQGLEFLIYFQGNSAPDKSGLPSDRFSAERTGGSVSTLTIQRTQQEDSAVYLCASSTRSGDYNEQFFGPGTRLTVL.

The gene calls are TRBV5-1 and TRBJ2-5, with TRBD1 matching over 9 bases. V lost 4 bases, J lost 4 bases, and 8 bases stayed unmatched. CDR1 and CDR2 (germline): SGHRS, YFSETQ. This CDR3 contains 15 residues. The CDR3 DNA follows: TGCGCCAGCAGCGTGGGCCGGGGACAGGGAGAGACCCAGTACTTC. Residues: CASSVGRGQGETQYF.

This sequence joins TRBV4-3 and TRBJ2-3; 7 nucleotides line up with TRBD1. The CDR3 has 16 amino acids. From germline, CDR1 is LGHNA and CDR2 YSLEER. The ends lost 1 base at V and 0 bases at J; junction bases unmatched: 4. The CDR3 DNA reads as TGCGCCAGCAGCCAAGGACAGGGCTTCAGCACAGATACGCAGTATTTT. This translates into CASSQGQGFSTDTQYF.

This clone was recorded at least ten times. This rearrangement joins TRBV27 to TRBJ1-2, with TRBD1 matching over 10 bases. Germline CDR1 reads MNHEY; CDR2 reads SMNVEV (reference sequence). CDR3 size: 17 residues. The V and J ends lost 0 bases and 4 bases, in that order; junction bases with no gene match: 8. The CDR3 sequence: CASSLSPVDRGLYGYTF. CDR3 coding DNA: TGTGCCAGCAGTTTATCCCCCGTTGACAGGGGGCTCTATGGCTACACCTTC.

Turning to this clone: Other DNA sequences of this sample code for an identical CDR3. This chain connects TRBV4-3 to TRBJ2-7; the match to TRBD2 covers 8 bases. This CDR3 spans 15 amino acids. Trimming at V came to 2 bases and at J to 7 bases, leaving 10 bases not matched to a gene. The germline gives CDR1 LGHNA, CDR2 YSLEER. DNA for the CDR3: TGCGCCAGCAGCCAAAACCTAGCGGGTGGGGAGGAGCAGTACTTC. Amino acids: CASSQNLAGGEEQYF.

The rearrangement links TRBV18 to TRBJ2-1; D might be TRBD2 (6 bases). V lost 2 bases to trimming and J lost 3 bases, with 14 bases between them. The V gene's germline CDR1 is KGHSH and CDR2 LQKENI. CDR3 length: 16 amino acids. CDR3: CASSPTTPSVYNEQFF. The DNA of the CDR3 is TGTGCCAGCTCACCAACAACGCCTAGCGTCTACAATGAGCAGTTCTTC.

This clone was detected only a few times. This chain connects TRBV6-5 to TRBJ1-2; 8 nucleotides align to TRBD1. This CDR3 is built from 14 residues. CDR1 MNHEY and CDR2 SVGAGI come from the germline V gene. After removal of 4 bases from V and 7 bases from J, the junction contained 8 bases not matched to a gene. CDR3 in amino acids: CASSSDRDFSGYTF. CDR3 nucleotide sequence: TGTGCCAGCAGTTCGGACAGGGATTTCTCTGGCTACACCTTC.

The rearrangement links TRBV25-1 to TRBJ2-1; perhaps TRBD2 as D (6 bases). CDR1 is MGHDK and CDR2 is SYGVNS in the germline V gene. The CDR3 sequence is 12 residues long. V shed 4 bases and J shed 8 bases, with 9 bases lying between them. The CDR3 region is CASSGPSDEQFF. CDR3 nucleotides: TGTGCCAGCAGTGGCCCTAGCGATGAGCAGTTCTTC.

The chain uses TRBV27 and TRBJ2-4; TRBD1 matches at 7 bases. With 8 bases clipped from V and 3 bases from J, the junction kept 4 bases outside the gene matches. Looked up from germline, CDR1 is MNHEY and CDR2 is SMNVEV (reference sequence). The CDR3 has 13 residues. The CDR3 here is CASQDRDKNIQYF. CDR3 DNA: TGTGCCAGCCAAGACAGGGACAAAAACATTCAGTACTTC.

The rearrangement links TRBV5-1 to TRBJ2-1, with TRBD2 identical over 10 bases. Trimming removed 4 bases from V and 6 bases from J; junction bases left unmatched: 16. The CDR3 contains 18 residues. Germline values: CDR1 SGHRS, CDR2 YFSETQ. Here the CDR3 reads CASSPGTSALRLVNEQFF. The CDR3 DNA sequence: TGCGCCAGCAGCCCGGGGACTAGCGCCCTCCGGTTGGTCAATGAGCAGTTCTTC.

The rearrangement joins TRBV21-1 to TRBJ1-5; the DNA was not used to check the table's D call, TRBD1. TRBV21-1 is a documented pseudogene. CDR3 length: 17 residues. The CDR3 coding sequence is TGTGCCAGCAGCAAATGGAGGCCGACAGGACACAATCAGCCCCAGCATTTT. This encodes CASSKWRPTGHNQPQHF.

In this sample, this clone turned up a few times. The chain couples TRBV27 to TRBJ2-2; D uncertain. CDR1 and CDR2 (germline): MNHEY, SMNVEV (reference sequence). The CDR3 totals 11 residues. With 4 bases removed from V and 7 bases from J, the gap between germline ends came to 4 bases. The CDR3 is CASSSVGELFF. Here the CDR3 DNA reads TGTGCCAGCAGTTCGGTCGGGGAGCTGTTTTTT.

The chain recombines TRBV6-6 with TRBJ1-5; 10 bases are a match to TRBD1. The trim removed 6 bases at V and 3 bases at J, leaving 8 bases unmatched. This CDR3 is 16 amino acids long. CDR1 is MNHNY, CDR2 SVGAGI, per germline (reference sequence). CDR3 amino acids: CASSPGTGDFNQPQHF. DNA for the CDR3: TGTGCCAGCAGCCCAGGGACAGGGGACTTCAATCAGCCCCAGCATTTT.